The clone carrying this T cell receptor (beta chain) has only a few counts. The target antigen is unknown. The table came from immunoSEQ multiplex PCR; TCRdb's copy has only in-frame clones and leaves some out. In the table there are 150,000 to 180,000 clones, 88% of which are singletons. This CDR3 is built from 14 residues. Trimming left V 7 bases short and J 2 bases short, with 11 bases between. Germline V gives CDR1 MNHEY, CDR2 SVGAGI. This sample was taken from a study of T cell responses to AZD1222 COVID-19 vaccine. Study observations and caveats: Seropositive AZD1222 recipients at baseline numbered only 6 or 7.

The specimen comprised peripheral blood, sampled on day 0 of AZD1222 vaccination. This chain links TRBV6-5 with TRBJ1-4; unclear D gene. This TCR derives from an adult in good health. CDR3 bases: TGTGCCAGCACCCGCCTAGGGACTAATGAAAAACTGTTTTTT. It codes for CASTRLGTNEKLFF.